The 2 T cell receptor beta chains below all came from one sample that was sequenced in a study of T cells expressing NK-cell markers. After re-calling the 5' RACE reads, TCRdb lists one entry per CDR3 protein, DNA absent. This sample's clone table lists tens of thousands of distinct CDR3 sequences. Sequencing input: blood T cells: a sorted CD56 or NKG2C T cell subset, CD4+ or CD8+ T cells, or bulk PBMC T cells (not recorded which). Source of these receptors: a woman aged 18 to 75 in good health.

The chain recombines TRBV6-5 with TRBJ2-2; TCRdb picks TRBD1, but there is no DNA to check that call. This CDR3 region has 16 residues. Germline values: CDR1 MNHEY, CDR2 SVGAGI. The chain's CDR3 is CASSNKWTGGTGELFF.

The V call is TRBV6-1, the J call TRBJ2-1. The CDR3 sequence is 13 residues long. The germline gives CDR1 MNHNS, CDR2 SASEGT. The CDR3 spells CASKGDPRNEQFF.